A selection of T cell receptor beta chains follows, all from one sample in a study of shared clonotypes between healthy human individuals. Assay: immunoSEQ multiplex PCR; the TCRdb copy retains only in-frame clones and omits some. The data show hundreds of thousands of clones, just under 97% seen once. Sequencing input: naive CD8+ T cells sorted from blood. The origin of the receptors is a woman in her 30s in good health. Both conserved end residues are part of each CDR3. Each record gives: clone size, J gene, V gene, D gene, CDR3 DNA, CDR3 protein. D genes are given only for firm matches. Clone size appears in some rows only: once, few, many, or a class for an expanded clone.

size: .
J: TRBJ1-4
V: TRBV5-4
D: .
DNA: TGTGCCAGCAGCTTAGGGGGGGATGAAAAACTGTTTTTT
CDR3: CASSLGGDEKLFF

size: .
J: TRBJ1-1
V: TRBV19
D: TRBD1
DNA: TGTGCCAGTAGTACCTGGGACAGGTCCACTGAAGCTTTCTTT
CDR3: CASSTWDRSTEAFF

size: .
J: TRBJ2-5
V: TRBV25-1
D: TRBD1
DNA: TGTGCCAGCAGTGACGCCCCAGGGGGCCTTCAAGAGACCCAGTACTTC
CDR3: CASSDAPGGLQETQYF

size: .
J: TRBJ1-1
V: TRBV19
D: .
DNA: TGTGCCAGTAGTATCGGGATCGGACTGAACACTGAAGCTTTCTTT
CDR3: CASSIGIGLNTEAFF

size: few
J: TRBJ1-1
V: TRBV9
D: .
DNA: TGTGCCAGCAGCGTCCGGATGAACACTGAAGCTTTCTTT
CDR3: CASSVRMNTEAFF

size: .
J: TRBJ1-4
V: TRBV27
D: .
DNA: TGTGCCAGCAGTCCTACCCCGGGCGAGGGAAAACTGTTTTTT
CDR3: CASSPTPGEGKLFF

size: .
J: TRBJ1-1
V: TRBV5-6
D: TRBD1
DNA: TGTGCCAGCAGCTTAAAGACAGGGATAATGAACACTGAAGCTTTCTTT
CDR3: CASSLKTGIMNTEAFF

size: .
J: TRBJ2-7
V: TRBV27
D: TRBD2
DNA: TGTGCCAGCAGCCCTAGCGGCACCGGATACGAGCAGTACTTC
CDR3: CASSPSGTGYEQYF

size: .
J: TRBJ2-2
V: TRBV9
D: .
DNA: TGTGCCAGCAGCCCCCCGGTGGGCACCGGGGAGCTGTTTTTT
CDR3: CASSPPVGTGELFF

size: .
J: TRBJ2-7
V: TRBV7-6
D: TRBD1
DNA: TGTGCCAGCAGCTCCCTCAAGGGACAGGGGGCCTCCGAGCAGTACTTC
CDR3: CASSSLKGQGASEQYF

size: .
J: TRBJ2-2
V: TRBV27
D: .
DNA: TGTGCCAGCAGTTTACCGGGGGTGGGCACCGGGGAGCTGTTTTTT
CDR3: CASSLPGVGTGELFF

size: .
J: TRBJ2-2
V: TRBV2
D: .
DNA: TGTGCCAGCACGGCCGTAAAGGGGGAGAACACCGGGGAGCTGTTTTTT
CDR3: CASTAVKGENTGELFF

size: .
J: TRBJ2-5
V: TRBV9
D: .
DNA: TGTGCCAGCAGCGTGTCAAAGGGGTTGGGGGAGACCCAGTACTTC
CDR3: CASSVSKGLGETQYF

size: once
J: TRBJ2-7
V: TRBV28
D: .
DNA: TGTGCCAGCAGTTTTGGGGGGCGACCCTACGAGCAGTACTTC
CDR3: CASSFGGRPYEQYF

size: .
J: TRBJ1-1
V: TRBV6-6
D: TRBD1
DNA: TGTGCCAGCAGCCCGGGACAGGGCGGGTACACTGAAGCTTTCTTT
CDR3: CASSPGQGGYTEAFF

size: .
J: TRBJ2-1
V: TRBV9
D: TRBD1
DNA: TGTGCCAGCAGCGAGGCGGGACAGGGGGCTTACAATGAGCAGTTCTTC
CDR3: CASSEAGQGAYNEQFF

size: .
J: TRBJ2-7
V: TRBV21-1
D: .
DNA: TGTGCCAGTGAGAGAAAGCACTACGAGCAGTACTTC
CDR3: CASERKHYEQYF

size: .
J: TRBJ1-5
V: TRBV11-2
D: .
DNA: TGTGCCAGCAGCTTAGTTGGGGGTCATAGCAATCAGCCCCAGCATTTT
CDR3: CASSLVGGHSNQPQHF

size: .
J: TRBJ2-1
V: TRBV6-5
D: .
DNA: TGTGCCAGCAGTTACTCGTCGGGAGAGGTCCACAATGAGCAGTTCTTC
CDR3: CASSYSSGEVHNEQFF

size: once
J: TRBJ1-1
V: TRBV4-1
D: TRBD1
DNA: TGCGCCAGCAGCCAAGGAGAGGGGGCCTCTGAAGCTTTCTTT
CDR3: CASSQGEGASEAFF

size: .
J: TRBJ2-7
V: TRBV6-1
D: .
DNA: TGTGCCAGCAGTGCCCGGGTCTCACTAAACTACGAGCAGTACTTC
CDR3: CASSARVSLNYEQYF

size: .
J: TRBJ2-3
V: TRBV28
D: TRBD2
DNA: TGTGCCATCGGTTTCCCCCCTAGCGGGATCCCCTTCACAGATACGCAGTATTTT
CDR3: CAIGFPPSGIPFTDTQYF

size: .
J: TRBJ2-2
V: TRBV19
D: .
DNA: TGTGCCAGTAGTTCCGGACAGAACACCGGGGAGCTGTTTTTT
CDR3: CASSSGQNTGELFF

size: .
J: TRBJ1-1
V: TRBV9
D: .
DNA: TGTGCCAGCAGCGTAGTCCCAGGGGACCCCAGGGAAGCTTTCTTT
CDR3: CASSVVPGDPREAFF

size: .
J: TRBJ1-5
V: TRBV6-1
D: .
DNA: TGTGCCAGCAGTGAATTCAGGGGTTCTGGCAATCAGCCCCAGCATTTT
CDR3: CASSEFRGSGNQPQHF

size: once
J: TRBJ2-6
V: TRBV13
D: .
DNA: TGTGCCAGCAGCTTAGCGGCAGGGGCCGGGGCCAACGTCCTGACTTTC
CDR3: CASSLAAGAGANVLTF

size: .
J: TRBJ2-5
V: TRBV5-1
D: .
DNA: TGCGCCAGCAGCTTAGGGGGAAGCCCCATCTGGGTTGAAGAGACCCAGTACTTC
CDR3: CASSLGGSPIWVEETQYF

size: .
J: TRBJ2-5
V: TRBV5-6
D: .
DNA: TGTGCCAGCAGCTCGGGGTGGGAGACCCAGTACTTC
CDR3: CASSSGWETQYF

size: .
J: TRBJ2-3
V: TRBV6-1
D: TRBD2
DNA: TGTGCCAGCATCGCGGGAGGCACAGATACGCAGTATTTT
CDR3: CASIAGGTDTQYF

size: .
J: TRBJ1-1
V: TRBV28
D: .
DNA: TGTGCCAGCAGTTTATTGTGGGGGGTGGCAGGGCGGAACACTGAAGCTTTCTTT
CDR3: CASSLLWGVAGRNTEAFF

size: .
J: TRBJ2-1
V: TRBV6-1
D: TRBD2
DNA: TGTGCCAGCAGTGAAATAGCGGGAGGGTTCTTC
CDR3: CASSEIAGGFF

size: .
J: TRBJ2-1
V: TRBV6-5
D: .
DNA: TGTGCCAGCAGTTACTCCGTAGACAATGAGCAGTTCTTC
CDR3: CASSYSVDNEQFF

size: .
J: TRBJ2-7
V: TRBV6-1
D: TRBD2
DNA: TGTGCCAGCACTTGGGGGACTAGCGGCTACGAGCAGTACTTC
CDR3: CASTWGTSGYEQYF

size: .
J: TRBJ2-7
V: TRBV28
D: TRBD2
DNA: TGTGCCAGCAGTTTGGTTGCGGGAGGGCCTTACGAGCAGTACTTC
CDR3: CASSLVAGGPYEQYF

size: .
J: TRBJ2-1
V: TRBV14
D: .
DNA: TGTGCCAGCAGCCAAGACGGGAACTCCTACAATGAGCAGTTCTTC
CDR3: CASSQDGNSYNEQFF

size: .
J: TRBJ2-5
V: TRBV19
D: .
DNA: TGTGCCAGTAAAATGGGGTACCAAGAGACCCAGTACTTC
CDR3: CASKMGYQETQYF

size: .
J: TRBJ2-1
V: TRBV5-5
D: .
DNA: TGTGCCAGCACCTTTCTAAGCTCCTACAATGAGCAGTTCTTC
CDR3: CASTFLSSYNEQFF

size: .
J: TRBJ2-7
V: TRBV10-3
D: .
DNA: TGTGCCATCAGTGAGTCCTGGGGACCCCAGTACGAGCAGTACTTC
CDR3: CAISESWGPQYEQYF

size: .
J: TRBJ1-1
V: TRBV6-5
D: TRBD1
DNA: TGTGCCAGCAGTACGCAGGGGGGGGGCACTGAAGCTTTCTTT
CDR3: CASSTQGGGTEAFF

size: .
J: TRBJ2-1
V: TRBV28
D: .
DNA: TGTGCCAGCAGTCCCCACTCGCGGACACAGTTCTTC
CDR3: CASSPHSRTQFF

size: .
J: TRBJ2-7
V: TRBV6-4
D: TRBD2
DNA: TGTGCCAGCAGTGACGGAACTAGCGGGCAAAGCTCCTACGAGCAGTACTTC
CDR3: CASSDGTSGQSSYEQYF

size: .
J: TRBJ1-2
V: TRBV27
D: TRBD1
DNA: TGTGCCAGCACGTACACAGGGGGCGCGGATGGCTACACCTTC
CDR3: CASTYTGGADGYTF